This TCR beta chain was sequenced during a study of blood T cell repertoires in COVID-19. Study at large: Acute and convalescent COVID-19 specimens originated in the United States, Italy and Spain. Sample material is recorded as cDNA or gDNA derived from T cells, B-cell-depleted T cells, or PBMCs.

The CDR3 is 17 amino acids. Germline values: CDR1 DFQATT, CDR2 SNEGSKA (reference sequence). With 3 bases clipped from V and 6 bases from J, the junction kept 15 bases outside the gene matches. Grouping used clinical history reported by participants in a survey and questionnaire. Original processing notes: From reference gene primer amplification, estimates of nucleated cell counts were derived. TCRdb keeps only in-frame clones here, not all; method: immunoSEQ multiplex PCR. That table furnishes V, J and clone size, whereas the DNA furnished D and trimming. This sample has fewer than 350,000 clones, with around 85% found just once.

The chain has TRBV20-1 and TRBJ2-1, with 9 nucleotides matching TRBD2. The receptor was derived from a woman in her fifties or sixties who had recovered from COVID-19. Sequenced material: PBMCs or T cells enriched from blood (not recorded which). This chain's CDR3 is CSASVSGGYPRPNEQFF. The CDR3 region has the DNA TGCAGTGCTAGTGTAAGCGGGGGGTATCCTCGGCCCAATGAGCAGTTCTTC.